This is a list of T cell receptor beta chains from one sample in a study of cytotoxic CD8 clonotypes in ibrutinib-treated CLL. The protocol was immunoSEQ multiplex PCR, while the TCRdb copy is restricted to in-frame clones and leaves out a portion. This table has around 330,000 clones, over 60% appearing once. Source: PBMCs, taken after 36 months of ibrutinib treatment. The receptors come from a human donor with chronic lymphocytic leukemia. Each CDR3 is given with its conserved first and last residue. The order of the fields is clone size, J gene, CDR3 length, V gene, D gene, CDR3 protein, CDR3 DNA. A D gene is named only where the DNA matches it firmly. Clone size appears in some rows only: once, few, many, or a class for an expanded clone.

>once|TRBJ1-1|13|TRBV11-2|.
CASSLALQTEAFF
TGTGCCAGCAGCTTAGCCTTACAAACTGAAGCTTTCTTT
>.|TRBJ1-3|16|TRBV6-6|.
CASSLTGLPSGNTIYF
TGTGCCAGCAGTCTAACAGGGTTGCCCTCTGGAAACACCATATATTTT
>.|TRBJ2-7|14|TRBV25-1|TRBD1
CASSEGQGSYEQYF
TGTGCCAGCAGTGAGGGACAGGGTTCCTACGAGCAGTACTTC
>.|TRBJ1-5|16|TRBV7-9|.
CASSLGQRGSNQPQHF
TGTGCCAGCAGCTTAGGACAGCGAGGCAGCAATCAGCCCCAGCATTTT
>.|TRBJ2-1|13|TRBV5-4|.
CASSLGVYNEQFF
TGTGCCAGCAGCTTGGGAGTATACAATGAGCAGTTCTTC
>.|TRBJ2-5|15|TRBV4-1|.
CASSQVGTALRTQYF
TGCGCCAGCAGCCAGGTCGGGACCGCCCTTCGGACCCAGTACTTC
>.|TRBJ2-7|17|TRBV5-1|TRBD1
CASSSRPGTGGWDEQYF
TGCGCCAGCAGCTCAAGACCCGGGACAGGGGGTTGGGACGAGCAGTACTTC
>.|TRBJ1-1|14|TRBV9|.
CASSVEHWNTEAFF
TGTGCCAGCAGCGTAGAACACTGGAACACTGAAGCTTTCTTT
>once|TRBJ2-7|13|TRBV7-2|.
CASSEGGIYEQYF
TGTGCCAGCAGCGAGGGGGGGATATACGAGCAGTACTTC
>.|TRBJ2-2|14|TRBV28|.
CASSFDASTGELFF
TGTGCCAGCAGTTTTGACGCCAGCACCGGGGAGCTGTTTTTT
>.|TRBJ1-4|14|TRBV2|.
CASSEKGAGEKLFF
TGTGCCAGCAGTGAAAAGGGTGCGGGGGAAAAACTGTTTTTT
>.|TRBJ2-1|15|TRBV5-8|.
CATLPGGTAYNEQFF
TGTGCCACCCTCCCCGGAGGGACAGCCTACAATGAGCAGTTCTTC
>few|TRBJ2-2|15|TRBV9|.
CASSVVEANTGELFF
TGTGCCAGCAGCGTAGTAGAAGCGAACACCGGGGAGCTGTTTTTT
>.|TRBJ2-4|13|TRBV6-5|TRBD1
CASSPGTGNIQYF
TGTGCCAGCAGCCCCGGGACAGGAAACATTCAGTACTTC
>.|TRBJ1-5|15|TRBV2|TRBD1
CASSGPRDRDQPQHF
TGTGCCAGCAGTGGCCCACGGGACAGAGATCAGCCCCAGCATTTT
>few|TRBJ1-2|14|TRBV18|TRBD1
CASSPRDREVGYTF
TGTGCCAGCTCACCACGGGACAGGGAAGTTGGCTACACCTTC
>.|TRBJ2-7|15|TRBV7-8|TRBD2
CASSLKRGTSYEQYF
TGTGCCAGCAGCCTGAAGCGGGGGACCTCCTACGAGCAGTACTTC
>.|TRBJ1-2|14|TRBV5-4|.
CASSLGASNYGYTF
TGTGCCAGCAGCTTGGGGGCCAGCAACTATGGCTACACCTTC
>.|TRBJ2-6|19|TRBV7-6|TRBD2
CASSPRLAGDVSGANVLTF
TGTGCCAGCAGCCCCAGACTAGCGGGGGATGTCTCTGGGGCCAACGTCCTGACTTTC
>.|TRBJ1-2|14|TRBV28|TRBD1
CASRKTGGPKGYTF
TGTGCCAGCAGAAAGACAGGGGGCCCGAAGGGCTACACCTTC
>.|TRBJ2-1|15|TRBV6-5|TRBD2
CASSTRLAGGGEQFF
TGTGCCAGCAGTACTAGACTAGCGGGAGGGGGTGAGCAGTTCTTC
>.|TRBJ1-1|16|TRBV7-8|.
CASSPRTAYMNTEAFF
TGTGCCAGCAGCCCCCGGACAGCCTACATGAACACTGAAGCTTTCTTT
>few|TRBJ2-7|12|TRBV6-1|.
CASRQGLREEYF
TGTGCCAGCAGACAGGGACTGAGAGAGGAGTACTTC
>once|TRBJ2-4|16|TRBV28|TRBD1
CATRGGQGASKNIQYF
TGTGCCACCAGGGGGGGACAGGGAGCATCCAAAAACATTCAGTACTTC
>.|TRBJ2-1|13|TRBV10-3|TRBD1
CAISPGTGNEQFF
TGTGCCATCAGTCCCGGGACAGGTAATGAGCAGTTCTTC
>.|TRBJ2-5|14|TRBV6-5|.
CASTRFGFPGTQYF
TGTGCCAGCACCCGATTCGGGTTCCCTGGGACCCAGTACTTC
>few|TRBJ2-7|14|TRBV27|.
CASSLSRSSYEQYF
TGTGCCAGCAGTTTATCGAGGAGCTCCTACGAGCAGTACTTC
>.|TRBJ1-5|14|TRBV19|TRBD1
CASRQGADAQPQHF
TGTGCCAGCCGACAGGGGGCTGATGCGCAGCCCCAGCATTTT
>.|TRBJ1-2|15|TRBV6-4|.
CASSPDPRGVYGYTF
TGTGCCAGCAGTCCGGACCCGCGGGGGGTCTATGGCTACACCTTC
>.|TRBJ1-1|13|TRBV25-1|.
CASSESLQGEAFF
TGTGCCAGCAGTGAATCCCTCCAGGGAGAAGCTTTCTTT
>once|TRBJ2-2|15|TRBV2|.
CASSEGGSGGGELFF
TGTGCCAGCAGTGAAGGGGGTTCAGGTGGCGGGGAGCTGTTTTTT
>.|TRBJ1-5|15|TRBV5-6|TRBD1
CASSGGTGPNQPQHF
TGTGCCAGCAGCGGGGGGACAGGGCCCAATCAGCCCCAGCATTTT
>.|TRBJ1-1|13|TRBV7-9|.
CASSLARGTEAFF
TGTGCCAGCAGCTTAGCGAGGGGGACTGAAGCTTTCTTT
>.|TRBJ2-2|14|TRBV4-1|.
CASSPPTSTGELFF
TGCGCCAGCAGCCCTCCTACTAGCACCGGGGAGCTGTTTTTT